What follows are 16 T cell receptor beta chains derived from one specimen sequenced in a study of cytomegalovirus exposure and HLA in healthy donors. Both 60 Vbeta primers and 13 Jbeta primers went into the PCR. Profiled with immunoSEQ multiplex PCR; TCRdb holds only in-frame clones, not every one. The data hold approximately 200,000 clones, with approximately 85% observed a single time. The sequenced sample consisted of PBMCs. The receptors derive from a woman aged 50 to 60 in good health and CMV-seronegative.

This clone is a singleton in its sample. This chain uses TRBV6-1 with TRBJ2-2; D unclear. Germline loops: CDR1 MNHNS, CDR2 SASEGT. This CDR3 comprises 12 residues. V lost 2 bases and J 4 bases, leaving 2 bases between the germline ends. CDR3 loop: CASSELTGELFF. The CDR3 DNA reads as TGTGCCAGCAGTGAACTCACCGGGGAGCTGTTTTTT.

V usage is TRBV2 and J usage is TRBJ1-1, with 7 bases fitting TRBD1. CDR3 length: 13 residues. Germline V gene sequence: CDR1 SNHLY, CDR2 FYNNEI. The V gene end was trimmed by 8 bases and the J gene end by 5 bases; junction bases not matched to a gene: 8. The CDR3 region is CASQPQGDTEAFF. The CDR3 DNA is TGTGCCAGCCAGCCCCAGGGGGATACTGAAGCTTTCTTT.

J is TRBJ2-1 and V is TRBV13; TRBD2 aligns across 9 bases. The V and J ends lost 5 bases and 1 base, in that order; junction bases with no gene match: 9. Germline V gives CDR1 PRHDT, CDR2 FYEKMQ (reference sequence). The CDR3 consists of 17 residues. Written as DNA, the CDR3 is TGTGCCAGCAGCCAGGTTAGCGGGAGCTCATCCTACAATGAGCAGTTCTTC. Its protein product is CASSQVSGSSSYNEQFF. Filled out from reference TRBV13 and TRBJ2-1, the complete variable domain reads AAGVIQSPRHLIKEKRETATLKCYPIPRHDTVYWYQQGPGQDPQFLISFYEKMQSDKGSIPDRFSAQQFSDYHSELNMSSLELGDSALYFCASSQVSGSSSYNEQFFGPGTRLTVL.

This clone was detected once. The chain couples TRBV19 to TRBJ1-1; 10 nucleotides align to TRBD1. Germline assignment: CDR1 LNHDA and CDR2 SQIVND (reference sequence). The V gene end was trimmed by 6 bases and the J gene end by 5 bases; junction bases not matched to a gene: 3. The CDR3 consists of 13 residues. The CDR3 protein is CASSQDRGTEAFF. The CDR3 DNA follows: TGTGCCAGTAGCCAGGACAGGGGGACTGAAGCTTTCTTT.

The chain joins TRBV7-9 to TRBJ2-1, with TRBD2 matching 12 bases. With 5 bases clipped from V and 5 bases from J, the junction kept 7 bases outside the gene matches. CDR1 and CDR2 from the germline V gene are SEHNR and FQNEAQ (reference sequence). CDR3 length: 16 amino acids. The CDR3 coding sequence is TGTGCCAGCAGCCCCCGACTAGCGGGAGCGGACAATGAGCAGTTCTTC. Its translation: CASSPRLAGADNEQFF.

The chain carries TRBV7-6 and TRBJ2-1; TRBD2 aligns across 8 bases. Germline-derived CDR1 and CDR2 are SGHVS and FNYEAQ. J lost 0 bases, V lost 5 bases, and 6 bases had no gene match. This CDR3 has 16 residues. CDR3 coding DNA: TGTGCCAGCAGCCCCGGGAGGGGGAGCTCCTACAATGAGCAGTTCTTC. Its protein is CASSPGRGSSYNEQFF.

In nucleotides, the CDR3 is TGTGCCAGTAGTATAGGGACAGGGCACCTCACAGATACGCAGTATTTT. It translates to CASSIGTGHLTDTQYF. The chain joins TRBV19 to TRBJ2-3, with TRBD1 matching 8 bases. V was clipped by 1 base and J by 2 bases; unmatched bases: 5. Germline-derived CDR1 and CDR2 are LNHDA and SQIVND (reference sequence). The CDR3 runs to 16 residues.

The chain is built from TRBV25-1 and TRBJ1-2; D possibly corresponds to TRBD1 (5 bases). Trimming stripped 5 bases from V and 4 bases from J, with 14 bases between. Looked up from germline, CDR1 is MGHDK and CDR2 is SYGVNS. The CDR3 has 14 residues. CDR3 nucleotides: TGTGCCAGCAGTCCGGGACTGGCATTCTATGGCTACACCTTC. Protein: CASSPGLAFYGYTF.

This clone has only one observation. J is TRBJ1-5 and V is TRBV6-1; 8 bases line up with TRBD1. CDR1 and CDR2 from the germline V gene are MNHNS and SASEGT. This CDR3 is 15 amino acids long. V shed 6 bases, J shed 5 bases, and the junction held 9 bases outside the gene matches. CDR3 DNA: TGTGCCAGCAGGGGAACAGGGGGGGGATATCAGCCCCAGCATTTT. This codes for CASRGTGGGYQPQHF.

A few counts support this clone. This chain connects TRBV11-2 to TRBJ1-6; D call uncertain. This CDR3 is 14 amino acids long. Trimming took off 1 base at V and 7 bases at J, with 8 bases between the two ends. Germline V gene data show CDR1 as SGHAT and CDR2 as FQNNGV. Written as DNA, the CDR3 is TGTGCCAGCAGCTTAGGCGGAGGAAATTCACCCCTCCACTTT. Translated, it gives CASSLGGGNSPLHF.

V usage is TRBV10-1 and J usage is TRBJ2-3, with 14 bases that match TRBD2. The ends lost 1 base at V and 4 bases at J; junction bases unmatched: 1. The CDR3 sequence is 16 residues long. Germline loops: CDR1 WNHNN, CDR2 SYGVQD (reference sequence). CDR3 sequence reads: CASSEWTSGRSDTQYF. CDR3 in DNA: TGCGCCAGCAGTGAGTGGACTAGCGGGAGGTCAGATACGCAGTATTTT.

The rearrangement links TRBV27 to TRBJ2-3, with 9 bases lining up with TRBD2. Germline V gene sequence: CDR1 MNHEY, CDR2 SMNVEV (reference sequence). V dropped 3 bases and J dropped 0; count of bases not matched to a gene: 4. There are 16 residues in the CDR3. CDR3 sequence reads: CASSFLAGRSTDTQYF. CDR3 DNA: TGTGCCAGCAGTTTTCTAGCGGGAAGAAGCACAGATACGCAGTATTTT.

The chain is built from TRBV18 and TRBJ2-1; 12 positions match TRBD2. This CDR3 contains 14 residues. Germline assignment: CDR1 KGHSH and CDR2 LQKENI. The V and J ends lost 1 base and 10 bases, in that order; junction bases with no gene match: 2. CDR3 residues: CASSPQGTSGEQFF. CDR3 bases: TGTGCCAGCTCACCACAAGGGACTAGCGGGGAGCAGTTCTTC.

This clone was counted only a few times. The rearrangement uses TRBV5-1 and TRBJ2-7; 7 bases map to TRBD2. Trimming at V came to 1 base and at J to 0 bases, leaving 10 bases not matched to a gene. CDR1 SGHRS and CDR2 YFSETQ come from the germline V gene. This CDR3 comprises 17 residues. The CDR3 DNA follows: TGCGCCAGCAGCTTGATGGGGCGGGGGAGGAACTCCTACGAGCAGTACTTC. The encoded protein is CASSLMGRGRNSYEQYF.

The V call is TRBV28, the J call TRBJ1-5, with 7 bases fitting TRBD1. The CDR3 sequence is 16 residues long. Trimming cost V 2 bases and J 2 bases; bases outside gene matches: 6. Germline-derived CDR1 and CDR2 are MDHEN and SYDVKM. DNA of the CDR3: TGTGCCAGCAGTTTAAGACAGGGCCATCGCAATCAGCCCCAGCATTTT. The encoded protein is CASSLRQGHRNQPQHF.

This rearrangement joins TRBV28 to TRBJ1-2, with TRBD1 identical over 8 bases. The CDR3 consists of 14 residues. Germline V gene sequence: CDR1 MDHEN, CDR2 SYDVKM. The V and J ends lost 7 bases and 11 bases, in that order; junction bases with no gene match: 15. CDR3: CASTQPSGQGLYTF. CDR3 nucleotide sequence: TGTGCCAGCACTCAGCCCTCCGGACAGGGATTGTACACCTTC.